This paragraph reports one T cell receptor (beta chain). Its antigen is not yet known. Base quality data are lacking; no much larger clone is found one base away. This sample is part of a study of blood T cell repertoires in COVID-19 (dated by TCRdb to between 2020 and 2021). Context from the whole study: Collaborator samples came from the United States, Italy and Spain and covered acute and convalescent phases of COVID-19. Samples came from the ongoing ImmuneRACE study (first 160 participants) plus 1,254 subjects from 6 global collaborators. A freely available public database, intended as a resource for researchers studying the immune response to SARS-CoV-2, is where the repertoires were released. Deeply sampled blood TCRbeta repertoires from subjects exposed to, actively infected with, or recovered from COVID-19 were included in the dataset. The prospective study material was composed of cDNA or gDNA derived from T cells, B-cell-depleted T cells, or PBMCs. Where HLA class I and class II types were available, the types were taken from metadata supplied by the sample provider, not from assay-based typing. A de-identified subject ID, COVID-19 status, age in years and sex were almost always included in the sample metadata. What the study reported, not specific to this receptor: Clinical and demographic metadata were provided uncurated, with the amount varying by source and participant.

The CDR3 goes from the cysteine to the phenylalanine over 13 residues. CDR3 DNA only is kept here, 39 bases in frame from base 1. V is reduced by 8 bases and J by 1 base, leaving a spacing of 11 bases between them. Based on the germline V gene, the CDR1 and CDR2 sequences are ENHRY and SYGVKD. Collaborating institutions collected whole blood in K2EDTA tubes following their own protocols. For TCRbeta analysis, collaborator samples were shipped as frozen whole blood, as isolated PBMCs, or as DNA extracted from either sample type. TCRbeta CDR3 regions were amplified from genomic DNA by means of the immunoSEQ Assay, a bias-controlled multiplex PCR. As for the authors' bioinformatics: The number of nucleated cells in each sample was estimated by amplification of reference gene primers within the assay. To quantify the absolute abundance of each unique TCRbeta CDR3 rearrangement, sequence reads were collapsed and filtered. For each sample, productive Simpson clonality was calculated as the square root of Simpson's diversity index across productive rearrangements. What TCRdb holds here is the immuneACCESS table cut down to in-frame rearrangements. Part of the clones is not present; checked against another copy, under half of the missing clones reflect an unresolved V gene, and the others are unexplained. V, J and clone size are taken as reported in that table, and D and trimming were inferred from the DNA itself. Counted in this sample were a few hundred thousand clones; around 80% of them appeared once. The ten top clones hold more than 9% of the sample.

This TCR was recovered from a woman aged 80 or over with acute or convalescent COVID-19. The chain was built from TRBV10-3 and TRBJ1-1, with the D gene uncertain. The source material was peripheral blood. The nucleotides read TGTGCCATCGCCGGGTCTCAGAACACTGAAGCTTTCTTT. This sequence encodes CAIAGSQNTEAFF.